The next 26 T cell receptor beta chains were all read from a single sample in a study of blood T cells in healthy people across ages. It was with a sample-barcoded 5' primer and a J-beta primer mix that a second PCR of about 6 to 12 cycles was run. TCRdb re-called the 5' RACE reads through MiXCR, storing one row per CDR3 protein. The data show around 600,000 distinct CDR3 sequences, roughly 48% seen once. Sequencing input: blood. The receptors stem from an elderly man in good health.

In this sample, this clonotype turned up a few times. The rearrangement joins TRBV6-6 to TRBJ2-2; the D is unclear. V was cut by 6 bases and J by 1 base, with 9 bases left in between. This CDR3 contains 14 residues. Germline loops: CDR1 MNHNY, CDR2 SVGAGI (reference sequence). This chain's CDR3 is CASRPRQNTGELFF. The CDR3 DNA is TGTGCCAGCAGACCTAGACAGAACACCGGGGAGCTGTTTTTT.

The V call is TRBV20-1, the J call TRBJ2-2, with D possibly TRBD2 on 5 matching bases. The CDR3 covers 16 residues. Germline loops: CDR1 DFQATT, CDR2 SNEGSKA (reference sequence). V lost 1 base, J lost 5 bases, and 17 bases lay in between. In DNA form, the CDR3 reads TGCAGTGCTAGAGTTAATGTAGGGAGTCCGACCGGGGAGCTGTTTTTT. Translating it yields CSARVNVGSPTGELFF.

This rearrangement joins TRBV6-2 or TRBV6-3 to TRBJ1-2, with a weak D call TRBD1 (5 bases). The CDR3 is made up of 12 amino acids. The germline CDR1 and CDR2 sequences are MNHEY and SVGEGT. Trimming left V 8 bases short and J 7 bases short, with 14 bases between. The CDR3 loop is CASRGTVVGYTF. DNA of the CDR3: TGTGCCAGCCGCGGGACGGTTGTTGGCTACACCTTC.

The V call is TRBV29-1, the J call TRBJ1-2; D is undetermined. The CDR3 is 12 residues long. Trimming removed 3 bases at V and 5 bases at J, with 10 bases between. CDR1 SQVTM and CDR2 ANQGSEA come from the germline V gene. CDR3 sequence: CSVDSAVYGYTF. CDR3 DNA: TGCAGCGTTGACTCAGCGGTATATGGCTACACCTTC.

The chain couples TRBV4-2 to TRBJ2-5; a weak D match, TRBD2 (5 bases). V lost 0 bases to trimming and J lost 11 bases, with 16 bases between them. The CDR3 consists of 14 residues. Germline CDR1 is LGHNA and CDR2 is YNFKEQ. The CDR3 DNA sequence: TGTGCCAGCAGCCAAGACATGTCCGGGAATGAGCAGTACTTC. This sequence encodes CASSQDMSGNEQYF.

This chain joins TRBV6-2 or TRBV6-3 and TRBJ2-1; TRBD1 matches at 7 bases. The junction had 6 bases not matched to a gene; V was cut back by 2 bases and J by 5 bases. Germline values: CDR1 MNHEY, CDR2 SVGEGT. This CDR3 is built from 15 residues. The CDR3 sequence is CASSYDRVVHNEQFF. The CDR3 nucleotides read TGTGCCAGCAGTTACGACAGGGTGGTCCACAATGAGCAGTTCTTC.

The CDR3 sequence is CASRRSGGPTDTQYF. CDR3 DNA sequence: TGTGCCAGCAGGCGCAGCGGGGGCCCCACAGATACGCAGTATTTT. The chain joins TRBV6-5 to TRBJ2-3; 8 bases fit TRBD2. Germline CDR1 reads MNHEY; CDR2 reads SVGAGI. The trim removed 6 bases at V and 2 bases at J, leaving 7 bases unmatched. The CDR3 covers 15 residues.

The gene calls are TRBV7-9 and TRBJ2-7; TRBD2 might be the D (5 bases). This CDR3 has 15 residues. Trimming took 1 base from V and 2 from J, leaving 12 bases between them. Germline V gene data show CDR1 as SEHNR and CDR2 as FQNEAQ (reference sequence). The CDR3 DNA reads as TGTGCCAGCAGCTTAGGTGTATACGGGACCTACGAGCAGTACTTC. This codes for CASSLGVYGTYEQYF. The complete variable domain, with remaining parts taken from reference TRBV7-9 and TRBJ2-7, reads DTGVSQNPRHKITKRGQNVTFRCDPISEHNRLYWYRQTLGQGPEFLTYFQNEAQLEKSRLLSDRFSAERPKGSFSTLEIQRTEQGDSAMYLCASSLGVYGTYEQYFGPGTRLTVT.

There are many counts of this clonotype. The gene calls are TRBV6-6 and TRBJ1-1, with D unresolved. Germline-derived CDR1 and CDR2 are MNHNY and SVGAGI (reference sequence). The CDR3 is 11 amino acids. Trimming removed 8 bases from V and 3 bases from J, with 7 bases in between. CDR3 coding DNA: TGTGCCAGCGGTTCTGACACTGAAGCTTTCTTT. Amino acids: CASGSDTEAFF.

V is TRBV6-1 and J is TRBJ2-7; D possibly uses TRBD1 or TRBD2 (5 bases each). V gave up 1 base and J gave up 5 bases, with 12 bases separating them. Germline CDR1 and CDR2: MNHNS and SASEGT. There are 14 residues in the CDR3. The DNA of the CDR3 is TGTGCCAGCAGTGAAGGGGGCGCGGGCCACGAGCAGTACTTC. Its protein product is CASSEGGAGHEQYF.

The rearrangement joins TRBV25-1 to TRBJ2-3; D is uncertain. Trimming took 7 bases from V and 2 from J, leaving 10 bases between them. The germline CDR1 and CDR2 sequences are MGHDK and SYGVNS. This CDR3 has 13 amino acids. CDR3 nucleotides: TGTGCCAGCACGTCCCCACTCACAGATACGCAGTATTTT. It specifies CASTSPLTDTQYF.

V usage is TRBV29-1 and J usage is TRBJ2-4, with TRBD1 matching 10 bases. The CDR3 length is 13 residues. Germline lookup yields CDR1 SQVTM and CDR2 ANQGSEA. Germline trimming cut 6 bases from V and 15 bases from J; bases unmatched to any gene: 14. The CDR3 coding sequence is TGCAGCGTAACCGGGACAGGGGCCTACGAGCGGTACTTC. It translates to CSVTGTGAYERYF.

This clonotype was counted a few times. The V call is TRBV6-2 or TRBV6-3, the J call TRBJ2-5; TRBD2 is a possible D gene (5 bases). Trimming took off 0 bases at V and 4 bases at J, with 12 bases between the two ends. Germline assignment: CDR1 MNHEY and CDR2 SVGEGT. The CDR3 covers 15 residues. As DNA, the CDR3 is TGTGCCAGCAGTTACTCGAACAGACTACGAGAGACCCAGTACTTC. Translated, it gives CASSYSNRLRETQYF.

This clonotype was counted only a few times. This chain joins TRBV6-2 or TRBV6-3 and TRBJ2-7, with TRBD2 as a possible D gene (6 bases). CDR3 length: 17 amino acids. Germline lookup yields CDR1 MNHEY and CDR2 SVGEGT. V lost 2 bases and J 0 bases, leaving 17 bases between the germline ends. In DNA form, the CDR3 reads TGTGCCAGCAGTTACCTCTCCAACGTAGCGGTCTCCTACGAGCAGTACTTC. It yields the protein CASSYLSNVAVSYEQYF.

V usage is TRBV6-5 and J usage is TRBJ2-7; 12 positions match TRBD2. Losses at the gene ends were 6 bases for V and 7 bases for J; bases not matched to a gene: 13. Looked up from germline, CDR1 is MNHEY and CDR2 is SVGAGI. This CDR3 is built from 16 residues. In DNA, the CDR3 is TGTGCCAGCAGCCCTCCTAGCGGGAGGGTTTACAATGAGCAGTACTTC. Translating it yields CASSPPSGRVYNEQYF.

This clonotype has only a few counts. The J gene is TRBJ2-2, the V gene TRBV10-3, with D possibly being TRBD1 or TRBD2 (5 bases each). Per the germline V gene, CDR1 is ENHRY and CDR2 is SYGVKD. This CDR3 region has 17 residues. V was clipped by 2 bases and J by 0 bases, with 13 bases between them. The CDR3 region has the DNA TGTGCCATCAGTGAGGGAGTCAGGGAGACGAACACCGGGGAGCTGTTTTTT. As protein: CAISEGVRETNTGELFF.

This clonotype has a single count. The CDR3 coding sequence is TGCAGTGCGGGGAGGGGGGGAGAGGCAGATACGCAGTATTTT. Amino acid sequence: CSAGRGGEADTQYF. The V and J genes are TRBV20-1 and TRBJ2-3, with a weak D call TRBD2 (7 bases). The CDR3 is made up of 14 amino acids. V gave up 6 bases and J gave up 4 bases, with 17 bases separating them. Per germline, CDR1 DFQATT and CDR2 SNEGSKA (reference sequence).

The chain uses TRBV5-4 and TRBJ2-1; 7 bases align to TRBD1. Germline lookup yields CDR1 SGHNT and CDR2 YYREEE (reference sequence). CDR3 length equals 12 residues. Trimming removed 4 bases from V and 8 bases from J; junction bases left unmatched: 3. CDR3 in amino acids: CASSPDRDEQFF. DNA of the CDR3: TGTGCCAGCAGCCCTGACAGGGATGAGCAGTTCTTC.

The rearrangement uses TRBV4-3 and TRBJ2-3; 10 bases fit TRBD1. The CDR3 loop spans 15 amino acids. CDR1 is LGHNA, CDR2 YSLEER, per germline. The trim removed 3 bases at V and 5 bases at J, leaving 5 bases unmatched. CDR3 DNA sequence: TGCGCCAGCAGCCAGAGACAGGGGGCAATAGATACGCAGTATTTT. Translating gives CASSQRQGAIDTQYF.

The chain joins TRBV7-2 to TRBJ2-3; perhaps TRBD2 as D (6 bases). Per germline, CDR1 SGHTA and CDR2 FQGNSA. Trimming shortened V by 5 bases and J by 0 bases, and 9 bases separated the two germline ends. This CDR3 region has 14 residues. CDR3 DNA sequence: TGTGCCAGCAGCCCCGGACTAAGCACAGATACGCAGTATTTT. It is translated as CASSPGLSTDTQYF.

The chain combines TRBV6-1 with TRBJ2-3; TRBD2 matches at 8 bases. V was pared by 7 bases and J by 1 base, with 4 bases of the junction left unmatched. This CDR3 region has 14 residues. CDR1 is MNHNS and CDR2 is SASEGT in the germline V gene. The CDR3 DNA follows: TGTGCCAGCAAAGAACTAGCGGGCACAGATACGCAGTATTTT. It is translated as CASKELAGTDTQYF.

The J gene is TRBJ2-5, the V gene TRBV20-1; TRBD2 aligns across 10 bases. J was trimmed by 6 bases and V by 6 bases; bases with no gene match: 7. This CDR3 is built from 13 residues. The germline V gene encodes CDR1 DFQATT and CDR2 SNEGSKA (reference sequence). The CDR3 nucleotides read TGCAGTGCGGCGGCTAGCGGGGGTCAGACCCAGTACTTC. This encodes CSAAASGGQTQYF.

Many counts were recorded for this clonotype. J is TRBJ2-1 and V is TRBV19; 12 bases are a match to TRBD2. Germline V gives CDR1 LNHDA, CDR2 SQIVND (reference sequence). The CDR3 sequence is 17 residues long. Germline trimming cut 2 bases from V and 6 bases from J; bases unmatched to any gene: 8. The DNA for the CDR3 is TGTGCCAGTAGTATATTGACTAGCGGGGGTGCGGTCAATGAGCAGTTCTTC. This encodes CASSILTSGGAVNEQFF.

This clonotype was observed a few times. The chain has TRBV24-1 and TRBJ2-3; D is unclear. CDR1 KGHDR and CDR2 SFDVKD come from the germline V gene. This CDR3 comprises 13 residues. V was pared by 7 bases and J by 1 base, with 8 bases between. Written as DNA, the CDR3 is TGTGCCACCAGAGGGTCGGGCACAGATACGCAGTATTTT. Its protein is CATRGSGTDTQYF.

V gene TRBV28 combines with J gene TRBJ2-1, with 9 bases that match TRBD2. The CDR3 covers 16 residues. Trimming cost V 4 bases and J 13 bases; bases outside gene matches: 17. Germline CDR1 is MDHEN and CDR2 is SYDVKM. CDR3 amino acids: CASSSPAEQGGGVQFF. The CDR3, as DNA: TGTGCCAGCAGTTCTCCTGCAGAACAGGGCGGGGGGGTACAGTTCTTC.

This clonotype appeared a few times. The rearrangement joins TRBV7-9 to TRBJ2-2; D uncertain. CDR1 is SEHNR and CDR2 is FQNEAQ in the germline V gene (reference sequence). Trimming removed 3 bases from V and 6 bases from J, with 5 bases in between. The CDR3 is 12 amino acids. CDR3 sequence reads: CASSLDAGELFF. In DNA, the CDR3 is TGTGCCAGCAGCTTGGATGCCGGGGAGCTGTTTTTT.